Presented here are 18 T cell receptor beta chains from one specimen sequenced in a study of T cell responses to AZD1222 COVID-19 vaccine. Measured with immunoSEQ multiplex PCR; TCRdb has only the in-frame clones, and not every one. The sample has about 83,000 clones; 75% to 90% are singletons. The sequencing here drew on peripheral blood, taken on day 0 of AZD1222 vaccination. All receptors derive from an adult in good health.

The chain couples TRBV7-9 to TRBJ1-1, with a possible D match to TRBD1 (5 bases). CDR1 SEHNR and CDR2 FQNEAQ come from the germline V gene (reference sequence). There are 13 residues in the CDR3. V lost 7 bases, J lost 5 bases, and 14 bases lay in between. The CDR3 DNA follows: TGTGCCAGCACCCCTGGGGGGGGAACTGAAGCTTTCTTT. This sequence encodes CASTPGGGTEAFF.

The rearrangement links TRBV6-5 to TRBJ2-7, with a tentative D call TRBD2 (5 bases). V was shortened by 8 bases and J by 4 bases, with 15 bases between the two germline ends. Germline assignment: CDR1 MNHEY and CDR2 SVGAGI. The CDR3 sequence is 13 residues long. The CDR3 nucleotides are TGTGCCAGCCGCCCAACGGGGTGGTACGAGCAGTACTTC. It codes for CASRPTGWYEQYF.

This clone was seen only a few times. The rearrangement joins TRBV2 to TRBJ1-5; a weak D match, TRBD1 (5 bases). The CDR3 runs 13 residues. Germline V gene sequence: CDR1 SNHLY, CDR2 FYNNEI. V lost 10 bases and J 4 bases, leaving 14 bases between the germline ends. In DNA, the CDR3 is TGTGCCACCCGTTTAGGGGAAAATCAGCCCCAGCATTTT. It encodes CATRLGENQPQHF.

The CDR3 DNA reads TGTGCCAGCAGTTTTGGGACAGGGGGCGTTGGCTACACCTTC. Translating gives CASSFGTGGVGYTF. The chain uses TRBV28 and TRBJ1-2; 12 nucleotides align to TRBD1. The CDR3 has 14 amino acids. With 3 bases clipped from V and 7 bases from J, the junction kept 3 bases outside the gene matches. Looked up from germline, CDR1 is MDHEN and CDR2 is SYDVKM.

The chain joins TRBV5-1 to TRBJ1-2; TRBD1 matches at 7 bases. With V trimmed by 0 bases and J by 2 bases, 7 bases remained unmatched. Germline CDR1 SGHRS, CDR2 YFSETQ. This CDR3 comprises 16 residues. The CDR3 DNA reads TGCGCCAGCAGCTTGGAAGGGACAGCTTTAAACTATGGCTACACCTTC. Translated: CASSLEGTALNYGYTF.

V and J are TRBV4-2 and TRBJ2-7; TRBD1 or TRBD2 may be the D gene (6 bases each). CDR3 size: 15 residues. The V gene's germline CDR1 is LGHNA and CDR2 YNFKEQ. V shed 4 bases and J shed 5 bases, with 18 bases lying between them. CDR3 in amino acids: CASSRAPPGANEQYF. CDR3 DNA sequence: TGTGCCAGCAGCCGAGCCCCACCGGGGGCGAACGAGCAGTACTTC.

This clone was seen many times. The rearrangement links TRBV30 to TRBJ1-6; weak D call: TRBD1 (5 bases). CDR3 length: 12 amino acids. Trimming removed 4 bases from V and 7 bases from J, with 8 bases in between. Germline lookup yields CDR1 GTSNPN and CDR2 SVGIG (reference sequence). The CDR3 DNA is TGTGCCTGGACAGGGCTCAATTCACCCCTCCACTTT. Translated, it gives CAWTGLNSPLHF.

V gene TRBV24-1 combines with J gene TRBJ2-3, with D possibly TRBD2 on 6 matching bases. The germline CDR1 and CDR2 sequences are KGHDR and SFDVKD. The ends were cut back, 5 bases at V and 0 bases at J, with 20 bases in the middle. The CDR3 is 18 amino acids. The CDR3 nucleotides are TGTGCCACCAGTGTCCCATATGGGGGGAGAGGGAGCACAGATACGCAGTATTTT. It translates to CATSVPYGGRGSTDTQYF.

This clone is a singleton in its sample. The V gene is TRBV7-2, the J gene TRBJ2-3; D remains ambiguous. With 5 bases removed from V and 7 bases from J, the gap between germline ends came to 7 bases. Germline V lookup: CDR1 SGHTA, CDR2 FQGNSA. The CDR3 is 11 residues long. CDR3 bases: TGTGCCAGCAGCCCTCGGAATACGCAGTATTTT. Amino acids: CASSPRNTQYF.

The chain recombines TRBV9 with TRBJ2-7; the match to TRBD2 covers 10 bases. Losses at the gene ends were 2 bases for V and 6 bases for J; bases not matched to a gene: 8. The CDR3 extends over 15 amino acids. Germline values: CDR1 SGDLS, CDR2 YYNGEE. Here the CDR3 reads CASSVGTSVAGEQYF. Written as DNA, the CDR3 is TGTGCCAGCAGCGTCGGGACTAGCGTAGCAGGCGAGCAGTACTTC. The full variable domain, in which reference TRBV9 and TRBJ2-7 provide the parts outside the CDR3, is DSGVTQTPKHLITATGQRVTLRCSPRSGDLSVYWYQQSLDQGLQFLIQYYNGEERAKGNILERFSAQQFPDLHSELNLSSLELGDSALYFCASSVGTSVAGEQYFGPGTRLTVT.

The chain couples TRBV7-9 to TRBJ2-7; tentative D call: TRBD1 (6 bases). Deletions cut 3 bases from V and 2 bases from J, with 14 bases between. CDR3 size: 15 residues. Germline values: CDR1 SEHNR, CDR2 FQNEAQ (reference sequence). The DNA of the CDR3 is TGTGCCAGCAGCTTTCCAGGGGCTGGCACCTACGAGCAGTACTTC. It codes for CASSFPGAGTYEQYF.

V usage is TRBV19 and J usage is TRBJ2-1; 9 positions match TRBD1. V gave up 8 bases and J gave up 8 bases; unmatched junction bases: 7. The CDR3 spans 13 residues. Germline lookup yields CDR1 LNHDA and CDR2 SQIVND (reference sequence). The CDR3 DNA follows: TGTGCCAGTTCGGACAGGGGTATGGATGAGCAGTTCTTC. It is translated as CASSDRGMDEQFF.

A single count supports this clone. This rearrangement joins TRBV3-1 (or the pseudogene TRBV3-2) to TRBJ2-3; 8 bases fit TRBD2. With V trimmed by 3 bases and J by 2 bases, 4 bases remained unmatched. The germline gives CDR1 LGHDT, CDR2 YNNKEL (reference sequence). The CDR3 has 15 residues. This chain's CDR3 is CASSHASGFTDTQYF. The DNA for the CDR3 is TGTGCCAGCAGCCACGCTAGCGGGTTCACAGATACGCAGTATTTT.

The CDR3 DNA sequence: TGTGCCAGCAGTTTAGGACATACTGGAACTGAAGCTTTCTTT. Translating gives CASSLGHTGTEAFF. This chain links TRBV28 with TRBJ1-1, with D possibly TRBD1 on 5 matching bases. Germline V gene lookup returns CDR1 MDHEN and CDR2 SYDVKM. With 2 bases removed from V and 5 bases from J, the gap between germline ends came to 12 bases. The length of the CDR3 is 14 residues. The whole variable domain, remainder taken from reference TRBV28 and TRBJ1-1, is DVKVTQSSRYLVKRTGEKVFLECVQDMDHENMFWYRQDPGLGLRLIYFSYDVKMKEKGDIPEGYSVSREKKERFSLILESASTNQTSMYLCASSLGHTGTEAFFGQGTRLTVV.

CDR3 sequence (DNA): TGTGCCAGCAGCGGTCCTGGTAGCAATCAGCCCCAGCATTTT. Translation: CASSGPGSNQPQHF. The chain is built from TRBV2 and TRBJ1-5; D is unresolved. Between the trimmed V and J ends, which lost 6 bases and 0 bases, there was a span of 9 bases. Per germline, CDR1 SNHLY and CDR2 FYNNEI. The CDR3 has 14 residues.

This chain uses TRBV18 with TRBJ1-2, with a tentative D call TRBD1 (5 bases). Looked up from germline, CDR1 is KGHSH and CDR2 is LQKENI. Deletions cut 0 bases from V and 4 bases from J, with 9 bases between. The CDR3 has 14 residues. DNA for the CDR3: TGTGCCAGCTCACCACCAGGGACGGGCTATGGCTACACCTTC. Residues: CASSPPGTGYGYTF.

This clone was recorded once. This chain joins TRBV5-5 and TRBJ2-7, with TRBD2 matching 8 bases. J lost 3 bases, V lost 4 bases, and 6 bases had no gene match. The CDR3 has 14 residues. CDR1 is SGHKS, CDR2 YYEKEE, per germline (reference sequence). The CDR3 sequence is CASSLTGTSYEQYF. The DNA of the CDR3 is TGTGCCAGCAGCCTGACCGGGACTAGCTACGAGCAGTACTTC. The full variable domain, its missing parts supplied by reference TRBV5-5 and TRBJ2-7, is DAGVTQSPTHLIKTRGQQVTLRCSPISGHKSVSWYQQVLGQGPQFIFQYYEKEERGRGNFPDRFSARQFPNYSSELNVNALLLGDSALYLCASSLTGTSYEQYFGPGTRLTVT.

V usage is TRBV4-1 and J usage is TRBJ1-4, with D uncertain. Trimming removed 6 bases at V and 10 bases at J, with 18 bases between. The CDR3 is 14 amino acids. The germline V gene has CDR1 MGHRA and CDR2 YSYEKL. CDR3 coding DNA: TGCGCCAGCAGTGACCAGGAAGGTACTGTAAAACTGTTTTTT. It yields the protein CASSDQEGTVKLFF.